The 5 T cell receptor beta chains presented below share a single source sample, sequenced in a study of tumor-infiltrating lymphocytes in primary liver carcinoma. TCR beta cDNA was made from 400 to 500 ng total RNA with a constant-region primer. Generation of the TCR beta libraries relied on three nested multiplex PCR rounds using slightly modified ARM-PCR. Researchers ran the first two PCR rounds for roughly 11 cycles each with TRBV1-TRBV30 forward primers and a C-beta reverse primer. TCRdb called the multiplex PCR reads again in MiXCR, with one record for every CDR3 protein. The data show 300,000 to 400,000 distinct CDR3 sequences, with 65% seen just once and 5.5% to 7% held by the top ten. Unsorted whole blood yielded the blood RNA, and germline DNA was also extracted. The specimen was peripheral blood. These TCRs come from a man in his forties with primary liver carcinoma and hepatitis B virus infection.

The genes are TRBV14 and TRBJ1-6; 7 bases are a match to TRBD1. The CDR3 contains 14 residues. V shed 8 bases and J 4 bases; nucleotides not matched to a gene: 5. Germline CDR1 SGHDN, CDR2 FVKESK. CDR3 amino acids: CASRGQLYNSPLHF. Written as DNA, the CDR3 is TGTGCCAGCCGGGGACAGCTATATAATTCACCCCTCCACTTT. The full variable domain, its missing parts supplied by reference TRBV14 and TRBJ1-6, is EAGVTQFPSHSVIEKGQTVTLRCDPISGHDNLYWYRRVMGKEIKFLLHFVKESKQDESGMPNNRFLAERTGGTYSTLKVQPAELEDSGVYFCASRGQLYNSPLHFGNGTRLTVT.

This clonotype came up once. One junction end does not reproduce the germline sequence, and a read error may be involved. The rearrangement links TRBV6-2 or TRBV6-3 to TRBJ2-1, with D maybe TRBD2 (6 bases). In germline, CDR1 is MNHEY, CDR2 SVGEGT. The CDR3 spans 13 residues. The CDR3: CASKRLVRNEQSF. The CDR3 DNA follows: TGTGCCAGCAAGCGACTAGTAAGGAATGAGCAGTCCTTC.

Comment on this clonotype: A much larger clone is a single base away; this may be a read error. The CDR3 protein is CASRQQWGGNQPQHF. In DNA form, the CDR3 reads TGCGCCAGCAGACAACAATGGGGTGGCAATCAGCCCCAGCATTTT. The chain joins TRBV4-1 to TRBJ1-5; D gene uncertain. Trimming cost V 6 bases and J 2 bases, with 14 bases left between them. Germline V lookup: CDR1 MGHRA, CDR2 YSYEKL. This CDR3 has 15 residues.

This clonotype has just a few counts. The rearrangement links TRBV6-6 to TRBJ2-7, with TRBD2 identical over 9 bases. Looked up from germline, CDR1 is MNHNY and CDR2 is SVGAGI (reference sequence). This CDR3 is 16 amino acids long. Trimming at V came to 0 bases and at J to 2 bases, leaving 5 bases not matched to a gene. CDR3 sequence: CASSYSAREGAYEQYF. In DNA form, the CDR3 reads TGTGCCAGCAGTTACTCGGCGCGGGAGGGGGCCTACGAGCAGTACTTC.

Only a few counts were recorded for this clonotype. The chain couples TRBV24-1 to TRBJ2-7; D not certain. With 1 base removed from V and 1 base from J, the gap between germline ends came to 10 bases. CDR1 and CDR2 from the germline V gene are KGHDR and SFDVKD. The CDR3 is 15 amino acids. This CDR3 reads CATSDFSDGSYEQYF. CDR3 DNA sequence: TGTGCCACCAGTGATTTTAGTGACGGGTCCTACGAGCAGTACTTC.